This TCR beta chain was found in a study of T cell repertoires in cytomegalovirus infection. On the study more broadly: Based on public TCR beta signatures, there were indications of CMV infection and of a matching HLA type.

Whole-study results and caveats: Public TCR beta family frequency separated CMV-and-HLA carriers, including in an independent cohort.

Worth noting for this clonotype: No antigen is known for it.

CDR3 length: 13 amino acids. The V gene's germline CDR1 is MNHEY and CDR2 SVGEGT. V gave up 10 bases and J gave up 1 base, with 12 bases separating them. TCRdb fed the reads into MiXCR, producing one record per CDR3 protein. The table records some 310,000 distinct CDR3 sequences, approximately 25% of them present only once. The genes are TRBV6-2 or TRBV6-3 and TRBJ2-3; no firm D call. Source: cultured PBMCs, taken from culture after CMV antigen stimulation. The clonotype comes from a human donor in good health (CMV status not recorded). Some clones in this sample may be carry-over from other donors' samples. The CDR3 DNA sequence: TGTGCCACCGTTGAACCCGGCACAGATACGCAGTATTTT. This sequence encodes CATVEPGTDTQYF.